This entry lists 16 T cell receptor beta chains sequenced from one sample in a study of Graves' ophthalmopathy and Graves' hyperthyroidism. RNA transcripts were the template, and TCR beta CDR3 regions were amplified from them. After a first-round RT-PCR with HTBI primers, a second-round multiplex PCR was run. TCRdb used MiXCR to reprocess the multiplex PCR reads, holding one entry per CDR3 protein. Among over 150,000 distinct CDR3 sequences listed, under 40% were seen once. Sequenced: peripheral blood. The receptors here all came from a woman aged 40 to 50 with Graves' ophthalmopathy.

This rearrangement joins TRBV6-5 to TRBJ2-4; the D gene is possibly TRBD2 (5 bases). CDR1 and CDR2 from the germline V gene are MNHEY and SVGAGI. CDR3 size: 15 residues. The V gene lost 0 bases and the J gene lost 4 bases, with 10 bases spanning the gap. The CDR3 DNA reads TGTGCCAGCAGTTACTCGGACTCGCCTAAAAACATTCAGTACTTC. Amino acids: CASSYSDSPKNIQYF.

This chain joins TRBV15 and TRBJ1-2, with D possibly TRBD1 on 5 matching bases. The CDR3 length is 16 residues. Germline values: CDR1 LNHNV, CDR2 YYDKDF (reference sequence). V was shortened by 0 bases and J by 2 bases, with 13 bases between the two germline ends. Written as DNA, the CDR3 is TGTGCCACCAGCAGAGATCCTGGCAGGGTGAACTATGGCTACACCTTC. Protein product: CATSRDPGRVNYGYTF.

At least ten counts were recorded for this clonotype. The V call is TRBV5-1, the J call TRBJ1-3; no reliable D call. Germline CDR1 reads SGHRS; CDR2 reads YFSETQ. V lost 5 bases, J lost 0 bases, and 9 bases lay in between. The CDR3 contains 14 residues. The CDR3 loop reads CASRQGSSGNTIYF. CDR3 nucleotide sequence: TGCGCCAGCAGACAAGGAAGCTCTGGAAACACCATATATTTT.

The J gene is TRBJ2-5, the V gene TRBV20-1; 8 bases map to TRBD2. Trimming removed 3 bases from V and 4 bases from J; junction bases left unmatched: 13. Germline CDR1 DFQATT, CDR2 SNEGSKA (reference sequence). This CDR3 has 16 amino acids. The chain's CDR3 is CSASLTFGGARETQYF. CDR3 DNA sequence: TGCAGTGCTAGCTTAACATTCGGGGGGGCACGAGAGACCCAGTACTTC.

The sample holds many counts of this clonotype. The chain has TRBV5-1 and TRBJ1-1, with 7 positions matching TRBD1. Trimming at V came to 4 bases and at J to 1 base, leaving 7 bases not matched to a gene. CDR1 is SGHRS and CDR2 is YFSETQ in the germline V gene. The CDR3 loop spans 15 amino acids. CDR3 sequence: CASSATGVSNTEAFF. CDR3 DNA: TGCGCCAGCAGCGCCACAGGGGTGTCGAACACTGAAGCTTTCTTT.

This clonotype has at least ten counts. The gene calls are TRBV20-1 and TRBJ1-5, with a weak D call TRBD1 (5 bases). Germline-derived CDR1 and CDR2 are DFQATT and SNEGSKA (reference sequence). The CDR3 runs to 13 residues. Deletions cut 0 bases from V and 9 bases from J, with 12 bases between. In DNA form, the CDR3 reads TGCAGTGCTAGAGATCAGGGTTTCGGGCCCCAGCATTTT. Its translation: CSARDQGFGPQHF.

This clonotype was counted many times. This chain uses TRBV6-1 with TRBJ1-5; D is unclear. The germline V gene encodes CDR1 MNHNS and CDR2 SASEGT. V was clipped by 8 bases and J by 4 bases, with 12 bases between them. The length of the CDR3 is 13 residues. The DNA of the CDR3 is TGTGCCAGCGACCGTGAAGGGAATCAGCCCCAGCATTTT. Translated: CASDREGNQPQHF.

This clonotype showed up many times. The V gene is TRBV28, the J gene TRBJ1-2; no firm D call. V gave up 11 bases and J gave up 4 bases, with 14 bases separating them. Germline V gene data show CDR1 as MDHEN and CDR2 as SYDVKM. CDR3 length equals 12 residues. This CDR3 is CAWGTEVYGYTF. The CDR3 bases are TGTGCCTGGGGAACAGAAGTCTATGGCTACACCTTC.

This clonotype was recorded at least ten times. CDR3 residues: CASSRPLAGTGSSGNTIYF. The CDR3 nucleotides are TGTGCCAGCAGTCGTCCACTTGCCGGGACAGGCAGCTCTGGAAACACCATATATTTT. This chain joins TRBV28 and TRBJ1-3; TRBD1 agrees at 8 bases. Germline V gene data show CDR1 as MDHEN and CDR2 as SYDVKM. Trimming removed 5 bases from V and 0 bases from J; junction bases left unmatched: 15. This CDR3 contains 19 residues.

The chain joins TRBV19 to TRBJ1-2; 9 bases fit TRBD1. CDR1 and CDR2 (germline): LNHDA, SQIVND (reference sequence). The V segment lost 7 bases and the J segment 3 bases; nucleotides outside the gene matches: 12. This CDR3 is 16 amino acids long. CDR3 amino acids: CASTLLNRDRDYGYTF. The CDR3 DNA sequence: TGTGCCAGTACCCTACTGAACCGGGACAGGGACTATGGCTACACCTTC. Using reference TRBV19 and TRBJ1-2 for the parts outside the CDR3, the full variable domain is DGGITQSPKYLFRKEGQNVTLSCEQNLNHDAMYWYRQDPGQGLRLIYYSQIVNDFQKGDIAEGYSVSREKKESFPLTVTSAQKNPTAFYLCASTLLNRDRDYGYTFGSGTRLTVV.

This clonotype appeared many times. The chain is built from TRBV11-2 and TRBJ2-6; D remains unclear. This CDR3 has 17 amino acids. The V and J ends lost 2 bases and 1 base respectively, with 12 bases between them. Germline values: CDR1 SGHAT, CDR2 FQNNGV. CDR3: CASSLFLLDSGANVLTF. The DNA for the CDR3 is TGTGCCAGCAGCTTATTTTTGTTGGATTCTGGGGCCAACGTCCTGACTTTC. Together with reference TRBV11-2 and TRBJ2-6, the CDR3 gives the full variable domain: EAGVAQSPRYKIIEKRQSVAFWCNPISGHATLYWYQQILGQGPKLLIQFQNNGVVDDSQLPKDRFSAERLKGVDSTLKIQPAKLEDSAVYLCASSLFLLDSGANVLTFGAGSRLTVL.

In its sample, this clonotype was seen many times. The CDR3 loop reads CASSLDLGRAFF. The CDR3 DNA is TGTGCCAGCAGCTTAGATCTGGGCAGGGCTTTCTTT. V and J are TRBV7-6 and TRBJ1-1; D unclear. Trimming removed 1 base from V and 11 bases from J, with 11 bases in between. In germline, CDR1 is SGHVS, CDR2 FNYEAQ. The CDR3 contains 12 residues.

V gene TRBV28 combines with J gene TRBJ1-2, with 11 bases that match TRBD1. The germline V gene has CDR1 MDHEN and CDR2 SYDVKM. The CDR3 runs 15 residues. V shed 5 bases and J 4 bases; nucleotides not matched to a gene: 6. The CDR3 loop is CASSPDRGRTYGYTF. DNA for the CDR3: TGTGCCAGCAGTCCGGACAGGGGGCGAACCTATGGCTACACCTTC.

At least ten counts were recorded for this clonotype. The J gene is TRBJ2-7, the V gene TRBV20-1; the D gene is possibly TRBD2 (5 bases). Trimming pared 3 bases from V and 6 bases from J, leaving 15 bases between. Germline V CDR1 and CDR2: DFQATT, SNEGSKA (reference sequence). This CDR3 has 13 residues. DNA for the CDR3: TGCAGTGCTAGGGACTCAGGAACACCCGAGCAGTACTTC. It translates to CSARDSGTPEQYF.

In its sample, this clonotype was seen many times. This chain connects TRBV5-1 to TRBJ1-1; 9 bases are shared with TRBD1. V was clipped by 4 bases and J by 0 bases; unmatched bases: 10. Germline-derived CDR1 and CDR2 are SGHRS and YFSETQ. The CDR3 loop spans 17 amino acids. CDR3 nucleotides: TGCGCCAGCAGCAGGGGACAGGGCGCCATAATGAACACTGAAGCTTTCTTT. This sequence encodes CASSRGQGAIMNTEAFF.

This clonotype was detected ten times or more. The chain links TRBV5-1 to TRBJ2-4; 15 nucleotides match TRBD2. Germline V gene data show CDR1 as SGHRS and CDR2 as YFSETQ. The CDR3 extends over 19 amino acids. V trimming: 3 bases; J trimming: 7 bases; junction bases outside the gene matches: 14. The CDR3 sequence is CASSSPVGGGTSGRNIQYF. In DNA, the CDR3 is TGCGCCAGCAGCTCCCCCGTAGGAGGGGGGACTAGCGGGAGGAACATTCAGTACTTC.